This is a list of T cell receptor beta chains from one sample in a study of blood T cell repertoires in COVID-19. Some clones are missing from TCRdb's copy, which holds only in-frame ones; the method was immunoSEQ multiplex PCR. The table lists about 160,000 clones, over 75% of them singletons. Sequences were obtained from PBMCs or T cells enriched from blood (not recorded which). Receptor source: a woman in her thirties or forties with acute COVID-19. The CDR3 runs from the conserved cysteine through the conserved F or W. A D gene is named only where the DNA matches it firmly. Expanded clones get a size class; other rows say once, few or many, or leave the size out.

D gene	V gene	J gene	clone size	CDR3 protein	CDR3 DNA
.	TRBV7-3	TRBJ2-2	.	CASSLSIANTGELFF	TGTGCCAGCAGCTTAAGTATCGCGAACACCGGGGAGCTGTTTTTT
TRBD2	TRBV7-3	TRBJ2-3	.	CASSLTLTSGRSTDTQYF	TGTGCCAGCAGCTTAACGTTAACTAGCGGCCGTAGCACAGATACGCAGTATTTT
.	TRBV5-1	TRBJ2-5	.	CASSEKETQYF	TGCGCCAGCAGCGAGAAAGAGACCCAGTACTTC
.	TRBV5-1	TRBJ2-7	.	CASSTPSYEQYF	TGCGCCAGCAGCACACCTTCCTACGAGCAGTACTTC
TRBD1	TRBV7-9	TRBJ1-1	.	CASSLAIHPRTGQNTEAFF	TGTGCCAGCAGCTTAGCGATCCACCCTCGGACAGGGCAGAACACTGAAGCTTTCTTT
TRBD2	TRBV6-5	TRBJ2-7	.	CASSYSLAVGDYEQYF	TGTGCCAGCAGTTACTCCCTAGCGGTGGGGGACTACGAGCAGTACTTC
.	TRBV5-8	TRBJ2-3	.	CASSISGTHTDTQYF	TGTGCCAGCAGCATCTCCGGGACTCACACAGATACGCAGTATTTT
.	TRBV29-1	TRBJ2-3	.	CSANWLGTDTQYF	TGCAGCGCTAACTGGTTAGGCACAGATACGCAGTATTTT
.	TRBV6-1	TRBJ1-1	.	CASSEAGRGNTEAFF	TGTGCCAGCAGTGAAGCGGGAAGGGGGAACACTGAAGCTTTCTTT
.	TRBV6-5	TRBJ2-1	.	CASRNAYEQFF	TGTGCCAGCAGGAACGCGTACGAGCAGTTCTTC
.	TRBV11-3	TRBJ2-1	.	CASSPDSHNEQFF	TGTGCCAGCAGCCCCGACAGTCACAATGAGCAGTTCTTC
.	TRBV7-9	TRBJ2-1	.	CANSLAGDFYNEQFF	TGTGCCAACAGCTTAGCCGGGGACTTTTACAATGAGCAGTTCTTC
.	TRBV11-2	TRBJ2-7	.	CASSLKGAGGQYF	TGTGCCAGCAGCTTAAAAGGGGCAGGTGGGCAGTACTTC
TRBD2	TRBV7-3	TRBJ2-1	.	CASSHGTSGAYNEQFF	TGTGCCAGCAGTCACGGGACTAGCGGTGCCTACAATGAGCAGTTCTTC
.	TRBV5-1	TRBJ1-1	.	CASRQTGNTEAFF	TGCGCCAGCCGTCAAACAGGGAACACTGAAGCTTTCTTT
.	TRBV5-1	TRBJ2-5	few	CASSTSKETQYF	TGCGCCAGCAGCACGAGCAAAGAGACCCAGTACTTC
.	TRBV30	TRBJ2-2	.	CAWRVNLRELFF	TGTGCCTGGAGAGTAAACCTAAGGGAGCTGTTTTTT
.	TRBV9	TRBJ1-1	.	CASGTDTEAFF	TGTGCCAGCGGGACTGACACTGAAGCTTTCTTT
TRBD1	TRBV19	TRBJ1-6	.	CASTPQGGMNSPLHF	TGTGCCAGTACCCCACAGGGGGGTATGAATTCACCCCTCCACTTT
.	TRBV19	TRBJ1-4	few	CASSMRRANEKLFF	TGTGCCAGTAGTATGCGCAGGGCGAATGAAAAACTGTTTTTT
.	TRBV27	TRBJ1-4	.	CASSTRPTGREKLFF	TGTGCCAGCAGTACCCGACCTACAGGGCGTGAAAAACTGTTTTTT
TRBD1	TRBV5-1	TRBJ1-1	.	CASSLDPGQGFTEAFF	TGCGCCAGCAGCTTGGATCCAGGACAGGGATTCACTGAAGCTTTCTTT
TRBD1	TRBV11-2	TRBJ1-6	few	CASSLFRKTGEDSPLHF	TGTGCCAGCAGCTTATTTAGGAAAACAGGGGAGGATTCACCCCTCCACTTT
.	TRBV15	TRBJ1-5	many	CATRPGSSNQPQHF	TGTGCCACCAGACCGGGGAGTAGCAATCAGCCCCAGCATTTT
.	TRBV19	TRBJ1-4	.	CASSIRWTNEKLFF	TGTGCCAGTAGTATACGGTGGACTAATGAAAAACTGTTTTTT
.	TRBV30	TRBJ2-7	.	CAWSEGLYEQYF	TGTGCCTGGAGCGAGGGACTCTACGAGCAGTACTTC
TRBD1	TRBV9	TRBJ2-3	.	CASSPGTGTDTQYF	TGTGCCAGCAGCCCCGGGACAGGCACAGATACGCAGTATTTT
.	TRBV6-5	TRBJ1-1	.	CASTLNTEAFF	TGTGCCAGCACTCTTAACACTGAAGCTTTCTTT
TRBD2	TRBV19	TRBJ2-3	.	CASSIGLAGGVGDTQYF	TGTGCCAGTAGTATCGGCCTAGCGGGAGGCGTCGGAGATACGCAGTATTTT
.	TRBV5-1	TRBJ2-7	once	CASSHSPAYEQYF	TGCGCCAGCAGCCACTCGCCGGCCTACGAGCAGTACTTC
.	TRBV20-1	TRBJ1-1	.	CSASASEAFF	TGCAGTGCTAGTGCCAGTGAAGCTTTCTTT
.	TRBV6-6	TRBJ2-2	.	CASSYWRQSTGELFF	TGTGCCAGCAGTTACTGGAGGCAGAGCACCGGGGAGCTGTTTTTT
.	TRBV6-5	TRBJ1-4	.	CASSQRRGPNEKLFF	TGTGCCAGCAGCCAACGCAGGGGACCTAATGAAAAACTGTTTTTT
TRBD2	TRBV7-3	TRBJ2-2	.	CASSKTSVSTGELFF	TGTGCCAGCAGCAAAACTAGCGTGAGCACCGGGGAGCTGTTTTTT